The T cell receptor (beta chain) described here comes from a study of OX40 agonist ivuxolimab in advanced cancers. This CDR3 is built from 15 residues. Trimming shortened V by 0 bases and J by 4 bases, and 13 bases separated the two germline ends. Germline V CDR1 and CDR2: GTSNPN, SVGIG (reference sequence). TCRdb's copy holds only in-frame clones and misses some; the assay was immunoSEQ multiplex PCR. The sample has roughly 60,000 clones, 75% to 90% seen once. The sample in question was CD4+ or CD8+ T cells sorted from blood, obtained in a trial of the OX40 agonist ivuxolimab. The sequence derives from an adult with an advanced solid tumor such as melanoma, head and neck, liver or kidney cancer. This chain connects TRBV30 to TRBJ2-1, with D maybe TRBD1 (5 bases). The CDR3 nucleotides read TGTGCCTGGAGTGTAGGGCCAGGGCCTTACAATGAGCAGTTCTTC. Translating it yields CAWSVGPGPYNEQFF.